The clone carrying this T cell receptor beta chain was recorded at least ten times. Its antigen is not known. TCRdb called the 5' RACE reads again in MiXCR, with one record for every CDR3 protein. This sample has over 250,000 distinct CDR3 sequences; 7.5% to 9.5% occur once, and the top ten carry about 7.1%. This record belongs to a study of identical twins. General study results and limits: Insertion counts were lower in abundant cord blood beta clonotypes, a trend that memory repertoires did not show.

This same sample was also taken into another study, of yellow fever vaccine responses in identical twins.

The sample comprised CD8+ T cells sorted from blood. This TCR came from a woman aged 18-35 years in good health.

The CDR3 loop reads CASSALDRYPYEQYF. Written as DNA, the CDR3 is TGTGCCAGCAGCGCGCTGGACAGGTATCCCTACGAGCAGTACTTC. V and J are TRBV28 and TRBJ2-7; 7 positions match TRBD1. V lost 6 bases, J lost 2 bases, and 10 bases stayed unmatched. CDR1 is MDHEN, CDR2 SYDVKM, per germline. This CDR3 is built from 15 residues.